This T cell receptor beta chain was sequenced in a study of cytomegalovirus exposure and HLA in healthy donors. The germline V gene has CDR1 SNHLY and CDR2 FYNNEI. V lost 5 bases and J lost 2, with 14 bases in between. The CDR3 totals 15 residues. PCR employed 60 Vbeta and 13 Jbeta primers. Sequencing was performed with immunoSEQ multiplex PCR; in TCRdb, only in-frame clones are kept and a portion is missing. The sample contains about 170,000 clones, approximately 78% of which appear only once. The sample taken for sequencing was PBMCs. The J gene is TRBJ2-3, the V gene TRBV2, with D maybe TRBD2 (6 bases). The origin of this receptor is a girl aged 2-10 years in good health and CMV-seropositive. The CDR3 loop reads CASSTLGLYTDTQYF. In DNA, the CDR3 is TGTGCCAGCAGTACATTGGGACTTTACACAGATACGCAGTATTTT. The full variable domain, rest sourced from reference TRBV2 and TRBJ2-3, is EPEVTQTPSHQVTQMGQEVILRCVPISNHLYFYWYRQILGQKVEFLVSFYNNEISEKSEIFDDQFSVERPDGSNFTLKIRSTKLEDSAMYFCASSTLGLYTDTQYFGPGTRLTVL.